This T cell receptor beta chain was identified during a study of cytomegalovirus exposure and HLA in healthy donors. Study results and caveats: Later examination showed HLA-associated TCR beta chains had greater clonal expansion than equally common others. For most TCR sequences rarity was the rule, although some public TCRs occurred in many donors. About 87% or about 30% of the time was how often most TCR beta V segments were productive, according to an earlier analysis.

Unmatched junction bases numbered 6, after V lost 1 base and J lost 7 bases. The length of the CDR3 is 14 residues. The germline V gene has CDR1 MNHNS and CDR2 SASEGT. About this clone itself: Its specificity is not known.

Both 60 Vbeta primers and 13 Jbeta primers went into the PCR. Profiled with immunoSEQ multiplex PCR; TCRdb holds only in-frame clones, not every one. This sample's clone table lists 200,000 or so clones. Input material: PBMCs. The source of this sequence is a boy between 10 and 17 years old in good health and CMV-seronegative. The chain carries TRBV6-1 and TRBJ2-7, with TRBD1 identical over 8 bases. The CDR3 region has the DNA TGTGCCAGCAGTGAAGGGGGGGACAGGAAAGAGCAGTACTTC. It codes for CASSEGGDRKEQYF.